Each of the 28 T cell receptor beta chains below was sequenced from the same sample in a study of T-cell reconstitution after alpha-beta-depleted transplantation in children. Unique molecular identifiers were incorporated during preparation of the TCRbeta library. One entry per CDR3 protein results from TCRdb running MiXCR on the PCR reads. The sample has about 640,000 distinct CDR3 sequences, 16% seen once; the top ten hold 0.8% to 1.1%. This material consisted of PBMCs from the stem cell graft donor, taken from the stem cell graft. These receptors were taken from a human donor who donated a stem cell graft to a child with acute myeloid leukemia.

The chain uses TRBV6-1 and TRBJ2-3; D is ambiguous. CDR3 length: 15 amino acids. The ends were cut back, 6 bases at V and 1 base at J, with 14 bases in the middle. Germline assignment: CDR1 MNHNS and CDR2 SASEGT. CDR3 in amino acids: CASRSFGYGTDTQYF. For the CDR3, the DNA is TGTGCCAGCAGATCATTCGGCTATGGCACAGATACGCAGTATTTT.

This clonotype was seen more than once but under ten times. This rearrangement joins TRBV12-3 or TRBV12-4 to TRBJ2-5; 9 bases fit TRBD2. There are 15 residues in the CDR3. After removal of 6 bases from V and 5 bases from J, the junction contained 10 bases not matched to a gene. CDR3 region: CASSMLAGLWETQYF. The CDR3 DNA reads TGTGCCAGCAGCATGCTAGCGGGGTTATGGGAGACCCAGTACTTC.

Remarks on this clonotype: A much larger clone differs by one base, so this may be a read error. V is TRBV6-5 and J is TRBJ2-2; D may correspond to TRBD1 or TRBD2 (6 bases each). This CDR3 is 15 amino acids long. From germline, CDR1 is MNHEY and CDR2 SVGAGI. CDR3 loop: CASSYRRTGAGALFF. Here the CDR3 DNA reads TGTGCCAGCAGTTACAGAAGGACGGGGGCCGGGGCGCTGTTTTTT.

About this clonotype: Germline is not matched at one junction end, which may reflect a read error. The chain joins TRBV5-1 to TRBJ1-2, with a weak D call TRBD1 (5 bases). This CDR3 spans 15 amino acids. Per the germline V gene, CDR1 is SGHRS and CDR2 is YFSETQ. CDR3 in DNA: TGCGCCACCAGCTTGGTGTCCGGGACCCCAAGTGGCTACACCTTC. It encodes CATSLVSGTPSGYTF.

With regard to this clonotype: This may be a read error: a much more frequent sequence differs by one nucleotide. The genes are TRBV5-1 and TRBJ2-1; D is uncertain. CDR3 length equals 14 residues. Germline-derived CDR1 and CDR2 are SGHRS and YFSETQ. The CDR3 is CASSLRQEYNKQFF. DNA of the CDR3: TGCGCCAGCAGCTTACGGCAGGAGTACAATAAGCAGTTCTTC. The entire variable domain, with the rest obtained from reference TRBV5-1 and TRBJ2-1, is as follows: KAGVTQTPRYLIKTRGQQVTLSCSPISGHRSVSWYQQTPGQGLQFLFEYFSETQRNKGNFPGRFSGRQFSNSRSEMNVSTLELGDSALYLCASSLRQEYNKQFFGPGTRLTVL.

Notes on this clonotype: Being one base from a much bigger clone, this may be a read error. The V and J genes are TRBV24-1 and TRBJ2-7, with D maybe TRBD1 (6 bases). V lost 3 bases, J lost 2 bases, and 13 bases lay in between. The CDR3 covers 15 residues. Germline V gives CDR1 KGHDR, CDR2 SFDVKD. DNA for the CDR3: TGTGCCACCAGTGATAACAGGGTTGGGACCTACGAGCAGTACGTC. Translation: CATSDNRVGTYEQYV.

The rearrangement links TRBV12-3 or TRBV12-4 to TRBJ1-6, with TRBD1 as a possible D gene (5 bases). V lost 5 bases and J lost 8, with 13 bases in between. The CDR3 runs 14 residues. The CDR3: CASSRDLTDSPLHF. The DNA of the CDR3 is TGTGCCAGCAGTCGGGACCTCACCGATTCACCCCTCCACTTT.

Here the CDR3 reads CASRPGYSGNTIYF. DNA of the CDR3: TGTGCCTCTCGGCCCGGCTACTCTGGAAACACCATATATTTT. The gene calls are TRBV7-8 and TRBJ1-3; D unclear. This CDR3 is 14 amino acids long. Trimming removed 11 bases at V and 0 bases at J, with 14 bases between. Germline V lookup: CDR1 SGHVS, CDR2 FQNEAQ.

This clonotype was recorded a few times. The CDR3 reads CASSQAPTGDEAFF. Written as DNA, the CDR3 is TGCGCCAGCAGCCAGGCACCCACAGGGGATGAAGCTTTCTTT. J is TRBJ1-1 and V is TRBV4-1; TRBD1 matches 7 bases. Germline CDR1 is MGHRA and CDR2 is YSYEKL. Germline trimming cut 3 bases from V and 7 bases from J; bases unmatched to any gene: 8. The CDR3 is 14 amino acids.

This clonotype was observed a few times. The rearrangement links TRBV12-3 or TRBV12-4 to TRBJ1-4; TRBD1 agrees at 7 bases. The ends lost 6 bases at V and 2 bases at J; junction bases unmatched: 3. The CDR3 is 14 residues long. Here the CDR3 reads CASRKTGTNEKLFF. CDR3 coding DNA: TGTGCCAGCAGGAAGACAGGGACTAATGAAAAACTGTTTTTT.

This chain connects TRBV6-1 to TRBJ2-7, with D uncertain. Germline V gene data show CDR1 as MNHNS and CDR2 as SASEGT. The ends were cut back, 9 bases at V and 5 bases at J, with 14 bases in the middle. The CDR3 spans 12 residues. The CDR3 here is CASFGRTDEQYF. The DNA for the CDR3 is TGTGCCAGTTTCGGACGGACCGACGAGCAGTACTTC.

This CDR3 reads CASSVGNPVSKANYGYTF. As DNA, the CDR3 is TGTGCCAGCAGCGTAGGAAACCCCGTTTCTAAAGCTAACTATGGCTACACCTTC. The V gene is TRBV9, the J gene TRBJ1-2; D is undetermined. The CDR3 runs to 18 residues. Germline CDR1 and CDR2: SGDLS and YYNGEE. V was cut by 0 bases and J by 0 bases, with 18 bases left in between.

This chain connects TRBV9 to TRBJ1-4, with D perhaps TRBD1 (6 bases). The V gene's germline CDR1 is SGDLS and CDR2 YYNGEE. CDR3 length: 15 residues. V was shortened by 0 bases and J by 5 bases, with 11 bases between the two germline ends. This CDR3 is CASSVDDRLNEKLFF. Written as DNA, the CDR3 is TGTGCCAGCAGCGTAGATGACAGGCTAAATGAAAAACTGTTTTTT. The full variable domain, in which reference TRBV9 and TRBJ1-4 provide the parts outside the CDR3, is DSGVTQTPKHLITATGQRVTLRCSPRSGDLSVYWYQQSLDQGLQFLIQYYNGEERAKGNILERFSAQQFPDLHSELNLSSLELGDSALYFCASSVDDRLNEKLFFGSGTQLSVL.

This clonotype has at least ten counts. The genes are TRBV20-1 and TRBJ1-1, with D possibly matching TRBD1 (5 bases). Deletions cut 6 bases from V and 5 bases from J, with 16 bases between. The germline V gene has CDR1 DFQATT and CDR2 SNEGSKA (reference sequence). This CDR3 comprises 13 residues. In DNA form, the CDR3 reads TGCAGTGCGACGGGACTCTCGGGGACTGAAGCTTTCTTT. This translates into CSATGLSGTEAFF.

This clonotype was counted many times. The chain has TRBV20-1 and TRBJ2-7, with D maybe TRBD2 (5 bases). The CDR3 contains 12 residues. Trimming left V 7 bases short and J 2 bases short, with 12 bases between. CDR1 and CDR2 (germline): DFQATT, SNEGSKA (reference sequence). DNA for the CDR3: TGCAGTGTTATAAGCGGACCCTACGAGCAGTACGTC. Translated, it gives CSVISGPYEQYV.

For this clonotype: Just one base apart from a much larger clone, this may be a read error. The chain links TRBV20-1 to TRBJ2-3; TRBD2 matches 10 bases. This CDR3 is 17 amino acids long. CDR1 and CDR2 (germline): DFQATT, SNEGSKA (reference sequence). CDR3 residues: CCTRSGGFVTGTDTQYF. In DNA, the CDR3 is TGCTGTACGCGTAGCGGGGGGTTCGTGACCGGCACAGATACGCAGTATTTT.

In this sample, this clonotype turned up many times. The chain recombines TRBV20-1 with TRBJ2-6; D possibly corresponds to TRBD1 (6 bases). The germline gives CDR1 DFQATT, CDR2 SNEGSKA (reference sequence). Trimming took off 6 bases at V and 0 bases at J, with 15 bases between the two ends. The CDR3 runs to 16 residues. The CDR3 here is CSATLGAYSGANVLTF. CDR3 nucleotides: TGCAGTGCCACTCTGGGGGCCTACTCTGGGGCCAACGTCCTGACTTTC.

This clonotype was recorded many times. The chain has TRBV29-1 and TRBJ1-2, with TRBD1 matching over 7 bases. The V and J ends lost 0 bases and 3 bases, in that order; junction bases with no gene match: 4. The CDR3 spans 14 residues. Germline CDR1 reads SQVTM; CDR2 reads ANQGSEA. In nucleotides, the CDR3 is TGCAGCGTTGAAGATCTGGGGACAGACTATGGCTACACCTTC. It specifies CSVEDLGTDYGYTF.

This clonotype was observed many times. The chain recombines TRBV9 with TRBJ2-1, with TRBD2 matching over 14 bases. The CDR3 has 18 residues. The V segment lost 3 bases and the J segment 8 bases; nucleotides outside the gene matches: 13. Germline V lookup: CDR1 SGDLS, CDR2 YYNGEE. CDR3 loop: CASSEGLAGALMWDEQFF. In nucleotides, the CDR3 is TGTGCCAGCAGCGAGGGACTAGCGGGGGCCTTGATGTGGGATGAGCAGTTCTTC.

Many counts were recorded for this clonotype. The genes are TRBV12-3 or TRBV12-4 and TRBJ2-1; D ambiguous. The V and J ends lost 4 bases and 4 bases respectively, with 8 bases between them. This CDR3 contains 13 residues. CDR3 in amino acids: CASSYPQYNEQFF. CDR3 in DNA: TGTGCCAGCAGTTACCCGCAGTACAATGAGCAGTTCTTC.

This clonotype was detected ten times or more. The V gene is TRBV20-1, the J gene TRBJ1-5; no definite D call. CDR3 length: 13 amino acids. Trimming cost V 6 bases and J 5 bases, with 14 bases left between them. CDR1 is DFQATT and CDR2 is SNEGSKA in the germline V gene (reference sequence). As DNA, the CDR3 is TGCAGTGCCCCAAGCCGCACGGATCAGCCCCAGCATTTT. The encoded protein is CSAPSRTDQPQHF.

V usage is TRBV7-9 and J usage is TRBJ1-1; D ambiguous. Trimming pared 3 bases from V and 2 bases from J, leaving 10 bases between. Germline V gives CDR1 SEHNR, CDR2 FQNEAQ (reference sequence). This CDR3 spans 14 amino acids. CDR3 amino acids: CASSLTAGNTEAFF. DNA for the CDR3: TGTGCCAGCAGCTTGACCGCCGGAAACACTGAAGCTTTCTTT.

The V gene is TRBV13, the J gene TRBJ2-3; 8 bases align to TRBD1. This CDR3 has 16 amino acids. Germline V gene lookup returns CDR1 PRHDT and CDR2 FYEKMQ (reference sequence). V dropped 5 bases and J dropped 1; count of bases not matched to a gene: 8. CDR3: CASSQSPGQGTDTQYF. In DNA, the CDR3 is TGTGCCAGCAGCCAGAGCCCGGGACAGGGCACAGATACGCAGTATTTT.

The table lists this clonotype with many counts. The chain couples TRBV30 to TRBJ2-1, with 12 bases lining up with TRBD2. V lost 4 bases to trimming and J lost 12 bases; unmatched junction nucleotides: 7. The germline CDR1 and CDR2 sequences are GTSNPN and SVGIG (reference sequence). The CDR3 is made up of 13 amino acids. CDR3 DNA: TGTGCCTGGAAGACTAGCGGGGGCCCCTTGCAGTTCTTC. This gives the protein CAWKTSGGPLQFF. Combining the CDR3 with reference TRBV30 and TRBJ2-1 gives the whole variable domain SQTIHQWPATLVQPVGSPLSLECTVEGTSNPNLYWYRQAAGRGLQLLFYSVGIGQISSEVPQNLSASRPQDRQFILSSKKLLLSDSGFYLCAWKTSGGPLQFFGPGTRLTVL.

This clonotype was counted at least ten times. V gene TRBV5-5 combines with J gene TRBJ2-7, with 8 nucleotides matching TRBD1. With 0 bases clipped from V and 4 bases from J, the junction kept 9 bases outside the gene matches. The CDR3 contains 16 residues. CDR1 SGHKS and CDR2 YYEKEE come from the germline V gene (reference sequence). The CDR3 DNA reads TGTGCCAGCAGCTTGGGGCCGAGACAGGGGATTTACGAGCAGTACGTC. It codes for CASSLGPRQGIYEQYV.

This clonotype was seen ten or more times. The rearrangement links TRBV20-1 to TRBJ1-6, with D perhaps TRBD1 (6 bases). CDR3 length: 16 residues. V was clipped by 3 bases and J by 0 bases, with 12 bases between them. From germline, CDR1 is DFQATT and CDR2 SNEGSKA (reference sequence). Here the CDR3 DNA reads TGCAGTGCTAGCACAGGGTTTGGCTCCTATAATTCACCCCTCCACTTT. It translates to CSASTGFGSYNSPLHF.

This clonotype has a single count. This may be a read error: a much more frequent sequence differs by one nucleotide. This sequence joins TRBV10-3 and TRBJ2-7; possibly TRBD2 for D (7 bases). The V end was cut by 0 bases, the J end by 2 bases, with 14 bases between. The germline V gene encodes CDR1 ENHRY and CDR2 SYGVKD. This CDR3 comprises 16 residues. Here the CDR3 DNA reads TGTGCCATCAGTGAGTCGGGGCGGGGGCCAACCTACGAGCAGTACGTC. Its protein product is CAISESGRGPTYEQYV.

This clonotype was counted many times. The V and J genes are TRBV7-2 and TRBJ2-5; 10 nucleotides agree with TRBD2. This CDR3 has 17 amino acids. The germline V gene encodes CDR1 SGHTA and CDR2 FQGNSA. The junction had 5 bases not matched to a gene; V was cut back by 0 bases and J by 1 base. CDR3 protein: CASSLASGGVFQETQYF. The DNA of the CDR3 is TGTGCCAGCAGCTTAGCGAGCGGGGGGGTATTCCAAGAGACCCAGTACTTC.